These 9 T cell receptor beta chains were sequenced from one sample in a study of T cell responses to AZD1222 COVID-19 vaccine. The data were produced by immunoSEQ multiplex PCR, yet TCRdb's version contains in-frame clones alone and is incomplete. The sample contains approximately 270,000 clones, about 94% of which appear only once. The sequenced sample was peripheral blood, obtained 28 days after the second AZD1222 dose. These receptors came from an adult who received the AZD1222 COVID-19 vaccine.

The V call is TRBV15, the J call TRBJ1-6, with D perhaps TRBD1 (5 bases). Per the germline V gene, CDR1 is LNHNV and CDR2 is YYDKDF (reference sequence). The CDR3 has 14 residues. Trimming pared 1 base from V and 7 bases from J, leaving 8 bases between. CDR3 coding DNA: TGTGCCACCAGCAGAGGGGGGGGAAATTCACCCCTCCACTTT. Translated, it gives CATSRGGGNSPLHF.

This sequence joins TRBV10-3 and TRBJ1-2; tentatively, D is TRBD1 (6 bases). There are 13 residues in the CDR3. CDR1 is ENHRY, CDR2 SYGVKD, per germline. V was trimmed by 2 bases and J by 7 bases, leaving 11 bases between them. The CDR3 loop reads CAISEQGPRGYTF. In DNA form, the CDR3 reads TGTGCCATCAGTGAGCAGGGGCCACGTGGCTACACCTTC.

The table lists this clone with a count of one. The rearrangement joins TRBV7-9 to TRBJ2-7, with 11 bases matching TRBD2. The CDR3 covers 15 residues. Trimming removed 5 bases from V and 3 bases from J; junction bases left unmatched: 6. Germline CDR1 is SEHNR and CDR2 is FQNEAQ (reference sequence). CDR3 loop: CASSQTSGRNYEQYF. The CDR3 nucleotides are TGTGCCAGCAGCCAAACTAGCGGGAGAAACTACGAGCAGTACTTC. Supplemented by reference TRBV7-9 and TRBJ2-7, the full variable domain reads DTGVSQNPRHKITKRGQNVTFRCDPISEHNRLYWYRQTLGQGPEFLTYFQNEAQLEKSRLLSDRFSAERPKGSFSTLEIQRTEQGDSAMYLCASSQTSGRNYEQYFGPGTRLTVT.

The chain carries TRBV5-1 and TRBJ2-3; D unresolved. In germline, CDR1 is SGHRS, CDR2 YFSETQ. The CDR3 is 14 residues long. V lost 1 base and J 2 bases, leaving 8 bases between the germline ends. The CDR3 protein is CASSLSLSTDTQYF. The DNA of the CDR3 is TGCGCCAGCAGCTTGAGTCTTTCCACAGATACGCAGTATTTT.

This sequence joins TRBV5-4 and TRBJ2-7; 9 nucleotides match TRBD2. The CDR3 extends over 18 amino acids. J lost 0 bases, V lost 5 bases, and 15 bases had no gene match. The germline gives CDR1 SGHNT, CDR2 YYREEE (reference sequence). CDR3 loop: CASSSGRTSGLSSYEQYF. The CDR3 nucleotides are TGTGCCAGCAGTTCTGGAAGAACTAGCGGGTTGAGCTCCTACGAGCAGTACTTC.

V and J are TRBV7-9 and TRBJ2-7, with 9 nucleotides matching TRBD1. Unmatched junction bases numbered 9, after V lost 4 bases and J lost 2 bases. This CDR3 is 16 amino acids long. In germline, CDR1 is SEHNR, CDR2 FQNEAQ (reference sequence). CDR3 loop: CASSSPGQGFPYEQYF. CDR3 DNA sequence: TGTGCCAGCAGCTCCCCGGGACAGGGATTCCCCTACGAGCAGTACTTC.

The chain couples TRBV19 to TRBJ2-1, with TRBD2 matching over 9 bases. Germline CDR1 and CDR2: LNHDA and SQIVND (reference sequence). V was clipped by 1 base and J by 9 bases; unmatched bases: 4. This CDR3 has 14 amino acids. CDR3 DNA sequence: TGTGCCAGTAGTATAGCCTGGCGGGAGGGTGAGCAGTTCTTC. Protein sequence: CASSIAWREGEQFF.

The chain joins TRBV2 to TRBJ1-4, with 8 bases identical to TRBD1. After removal of 6 bases from V and 7 bases from J, the junction contained 13 bases not matched to a gene. This CDR3 spans 16 amino acids. Germline V gene sequence: CDR1 SNHLY, CDR2 FYNNEI. Here the CDR3 DNA reads TGTGCCAGCAGCAAGCTCGGGACAGGAGTTCCTGAAAAACTGTTTTTT. It yields the protein CASSKLGTGVPEKLFF. Variable domain in full (rest from reference TRBV2 and TRBJ1-4): EPEVTQTPSHQVTQMGQEVILRCVPISNHLYFYWYRQILGQKVEFLVSFYNNEISEKSEIFDDQFSVERPDGSNFTLKIRSTKLEDSAMYFCASSKLGTGVPEKLFFGSGTQLSVL.

This clone has just one count. The V gene is TRBV4-3, the J gene TRBJ1-2; 12 nucleotides agree with TRBD1. The CDR3 has 15 amino acids. CDR1 is LGHNA and CDR2 is YSLEER in the germline V gene. V lost 4 bases, J lost 13 bases, and 13 bases stayed unmatched. CDR3 in amino acids: CASSPGRDRGRTPTF. CDR3 DNA: TGCGCCAGCAGCCCCGGCCGGGACAGGGGGCGCACCCCCACCTTC.